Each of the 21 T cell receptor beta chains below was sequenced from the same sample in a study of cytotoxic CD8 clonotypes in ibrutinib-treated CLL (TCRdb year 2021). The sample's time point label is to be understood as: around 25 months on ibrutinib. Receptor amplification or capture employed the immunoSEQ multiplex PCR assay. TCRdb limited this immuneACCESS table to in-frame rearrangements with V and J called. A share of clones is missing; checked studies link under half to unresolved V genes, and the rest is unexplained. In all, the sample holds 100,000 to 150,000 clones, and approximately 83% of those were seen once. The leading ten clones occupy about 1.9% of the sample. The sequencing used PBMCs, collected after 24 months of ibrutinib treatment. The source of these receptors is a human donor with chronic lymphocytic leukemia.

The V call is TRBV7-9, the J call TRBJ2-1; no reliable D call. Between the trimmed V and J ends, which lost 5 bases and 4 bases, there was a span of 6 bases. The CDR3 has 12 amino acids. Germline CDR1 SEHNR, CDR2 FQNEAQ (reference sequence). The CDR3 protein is CASSRIYNEQFF. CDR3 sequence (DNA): TGTGCCAGCAGCCGGATATACAATGAGCAGTTCTTC.

In DNA, the CDR3 is TGTGCCAGCAGGTTTACTAGGTCTGGGGCCAACGTCCTGACTTTC. Protein sequence: CASRFTRSGANVLTF. V usage is TRBV27 and J usage is TRBJ2-6; D perhaps matches TRBD2 (5 bases). From germline, CDR1 is MNHEY and CDR2 SMNVEV (reference sequence). The length of the CDR3 is 15 residues. V lost 6 bases and J 1 base, leaving 10 bases between the germline ends.

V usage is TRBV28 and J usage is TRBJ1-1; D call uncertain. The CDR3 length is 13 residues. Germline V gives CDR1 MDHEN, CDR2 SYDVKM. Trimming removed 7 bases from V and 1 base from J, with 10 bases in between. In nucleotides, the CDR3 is TGTGCCAGCAAGCCAGTCCGGAACACTGAAGCTTTCTTT. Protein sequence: CASKPVRNTEAFF.

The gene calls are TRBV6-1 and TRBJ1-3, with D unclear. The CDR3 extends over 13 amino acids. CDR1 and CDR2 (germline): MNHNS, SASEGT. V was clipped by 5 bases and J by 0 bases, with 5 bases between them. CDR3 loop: CASSRDSGNTIYF. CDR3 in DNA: TGTGCCAGCAGTCGGGACTCTGGAAACACCATATATTTT.

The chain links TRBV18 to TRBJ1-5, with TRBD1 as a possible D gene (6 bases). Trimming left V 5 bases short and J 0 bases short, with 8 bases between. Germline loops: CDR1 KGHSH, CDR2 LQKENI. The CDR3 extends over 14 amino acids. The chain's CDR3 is CASSEQGSNQPQHF. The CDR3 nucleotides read TGTGCCAGCTCAGAACAGGGTAGCAATCAGCCCCAGCATTTT.

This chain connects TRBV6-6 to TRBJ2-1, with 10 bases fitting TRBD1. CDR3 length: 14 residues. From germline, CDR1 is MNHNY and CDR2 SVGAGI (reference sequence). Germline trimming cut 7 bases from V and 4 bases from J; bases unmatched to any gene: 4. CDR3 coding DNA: TGTGCCAGCAACGACAGGGGGCCTTACAATGAGCAGTTCTTC. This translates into CASNDRGPYNEQFF.

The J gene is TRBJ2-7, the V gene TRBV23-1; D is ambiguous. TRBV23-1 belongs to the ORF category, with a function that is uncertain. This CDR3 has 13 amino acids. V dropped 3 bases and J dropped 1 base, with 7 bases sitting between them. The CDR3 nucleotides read TGCGCCAGCAGTCAGAAGGCTTCCTACGAGCAGTACTTC. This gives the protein CASSQKASYEQYF.

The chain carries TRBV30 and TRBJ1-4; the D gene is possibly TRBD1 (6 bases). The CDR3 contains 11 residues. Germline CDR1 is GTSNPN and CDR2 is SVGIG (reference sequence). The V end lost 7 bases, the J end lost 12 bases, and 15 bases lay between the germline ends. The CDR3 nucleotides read TGTGCCTCAGAAGGGGGACGGGAACTGTTTTTT. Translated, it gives CASEGGRELFF.

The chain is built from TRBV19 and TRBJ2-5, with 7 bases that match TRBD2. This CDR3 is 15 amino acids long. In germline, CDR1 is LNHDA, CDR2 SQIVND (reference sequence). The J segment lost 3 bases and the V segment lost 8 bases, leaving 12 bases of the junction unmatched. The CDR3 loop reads CASSWPGEGKETQYF. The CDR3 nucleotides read TGTGCCAGTTCGTGGCCGGGGGAGGGCAAAGAGACCCAGTACTTC.

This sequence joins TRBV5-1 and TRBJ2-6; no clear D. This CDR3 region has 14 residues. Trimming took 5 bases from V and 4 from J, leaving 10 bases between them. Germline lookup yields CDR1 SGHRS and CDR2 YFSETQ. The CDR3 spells CASRHPVGANVLTF. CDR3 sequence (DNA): TGCGCCAGCAGGCACCCTGTAGGGGCCAACGTCCTGACTTTC.

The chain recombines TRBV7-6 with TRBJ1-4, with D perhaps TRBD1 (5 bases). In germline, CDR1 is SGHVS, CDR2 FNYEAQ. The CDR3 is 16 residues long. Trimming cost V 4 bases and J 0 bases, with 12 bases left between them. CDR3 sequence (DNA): TGTGCCAGCAGCTCGAGGGGTTTTGCAACTAATGAAAAACTGTTTTTT. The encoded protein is CASSSRGFATNEKLFF.

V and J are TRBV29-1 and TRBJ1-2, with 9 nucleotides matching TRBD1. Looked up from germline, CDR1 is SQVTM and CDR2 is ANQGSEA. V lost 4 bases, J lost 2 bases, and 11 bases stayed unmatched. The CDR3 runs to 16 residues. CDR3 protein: CSVGQGTGLVNYGYTF. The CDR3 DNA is TGCAGCGTTGGGCAGGGGACAGGGTTAGTGAACTATGGCTACACCTTC.

CDR3 protein: CASSRDTEAFF. The CDR3 DNA sequence: TGTGCCAGCAGCAGGGACACTGAAGCTTTCTTT. The gene calls are TRBV7-9 and TRBJ1-1; D gene ambiguous. Germline CDR1 and CDR2: SEHNR and FQNEAQ (reference sequence). Trimming stripped 5 bases from V and 3 bases from J, with 4 bases between. CDR3 length: 11 residues.

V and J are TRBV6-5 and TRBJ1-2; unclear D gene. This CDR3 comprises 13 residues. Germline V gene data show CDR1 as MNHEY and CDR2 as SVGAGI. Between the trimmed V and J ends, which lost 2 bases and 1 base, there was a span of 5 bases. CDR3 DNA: TGTGCCAGCAGTTACATAAGTAACTATGGCTACACCTTC. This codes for CASSYISNYGYTF.

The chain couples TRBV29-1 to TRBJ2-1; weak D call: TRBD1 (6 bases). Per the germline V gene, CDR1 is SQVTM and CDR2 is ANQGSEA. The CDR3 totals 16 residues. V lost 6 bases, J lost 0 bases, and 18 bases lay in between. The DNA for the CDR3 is TGCAGCGTCACGGTCAGGGGCCTCAGCTCCTACAATGAGCAGTTCTTC. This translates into CSVTVRGLSSYNEQFF.

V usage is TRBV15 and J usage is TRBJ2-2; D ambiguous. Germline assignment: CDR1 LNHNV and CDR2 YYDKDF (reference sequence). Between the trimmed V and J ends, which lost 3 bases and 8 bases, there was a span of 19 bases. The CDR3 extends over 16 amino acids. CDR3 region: CATSSRLGRSSGELFF. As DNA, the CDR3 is TGTGCCACCAGCAGCCGACTGGGTCGTTCGAGTGGGGAGCTGTTTTTT.

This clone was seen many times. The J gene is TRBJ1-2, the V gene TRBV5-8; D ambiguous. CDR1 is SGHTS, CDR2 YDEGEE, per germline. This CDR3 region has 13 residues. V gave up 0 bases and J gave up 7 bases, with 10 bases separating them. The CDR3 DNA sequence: TGTGCCAGCAGCTTGGTGTCCGGGGTTGGCTACACCTTC. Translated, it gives CASSLVSGVGYTF.

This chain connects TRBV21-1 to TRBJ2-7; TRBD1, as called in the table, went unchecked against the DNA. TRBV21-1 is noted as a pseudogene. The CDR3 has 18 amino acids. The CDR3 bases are TGTGCCAGCAGCAAAGTGCCCCTCCCCCACAGAATCCCCTACGAGCAGTACTTC. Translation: CASSKVPLPHRIPYEQYF.

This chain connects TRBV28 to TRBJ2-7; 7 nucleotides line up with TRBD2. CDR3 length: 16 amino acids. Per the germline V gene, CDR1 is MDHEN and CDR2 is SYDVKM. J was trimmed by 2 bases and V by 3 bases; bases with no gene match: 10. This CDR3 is CASSFHLAVLTYEQYF. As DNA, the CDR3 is TGTGCCAGCAGTTTCCACCTAGCGGTTCTTACCTACGAGCAGTACTTC.

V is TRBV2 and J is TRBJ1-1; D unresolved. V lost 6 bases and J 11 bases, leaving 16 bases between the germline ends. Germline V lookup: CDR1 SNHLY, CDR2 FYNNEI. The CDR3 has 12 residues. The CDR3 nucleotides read TGTGCCAGCAGCCGATCTCGAACACTGGCTTTCTTT. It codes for CASSRSRTLAFF.

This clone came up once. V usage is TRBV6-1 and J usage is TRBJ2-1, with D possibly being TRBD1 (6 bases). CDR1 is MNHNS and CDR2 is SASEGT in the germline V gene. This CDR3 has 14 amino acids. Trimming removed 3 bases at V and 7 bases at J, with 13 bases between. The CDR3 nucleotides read TGTGCCAGCAGTGATCAAAGGGGGATGAATGAGCAGTTCTTC. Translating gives CASSDQRGMNEQFF.